The 8 T cell receptor beta chains given below trace back to one sample, sequenced in a study of cytomegalovirus exposure and HLA in healthy donors. The PCR employed 60 Vbeta primers together with 13 Jbeta primers. Measured with immunoSEQ multiplex PCR; TCRdb has only the in-frame clones, and not every one. The repertoire holds over 150,000 clones, roughly 80% seen once, with approximately 11% in the top ten. The specimen sequenced was PBMCs. These receptors were collected from a man aged 45-65 years in good health and CMV-seropositive.

The rearrangement links TRBV11-2 to TRBJ1-4; 7 nucleotides line up with TRBD1. The V and J ends lost 0 bases and 8 bases, in that order; junction bases with no gene match: 6. The CDR3 loop spans 15 amino acids. From germline, CDR1 is SGHAT and CDR2 FQNNGV. CDR3 protein: CASSLDLLQGEKLFF. The CDR3 DNA sequence: TGTGCCAGCAGCTTAGATCTTTTACAGGGGGAAAAACTGTTTTTT.

The chain couples TRBV4-3 to TRBJ1-1, with D perhaps TRBD1 (6 bases). Trimming took off 3 bases at V and 1 base at J, with 9 bases between the two ends. Germline V CDR1 and CDR2: LGHNA, YSLEER. This CDR3 has 14 amino acids. This CDR3 is CASSHGRGNTEAFF. The CDR3 region has the DNA TGCGCCAGCAGCCATGGCAGGGGGAACACTGAAGCTTTCTTT.

The rearrangement links TRBV18 to TRBJ1-1; D not resolved. This CDR3 is built from 12 residues. V lost 1 base and J lost 5, with 5 bases in between. CDR1 KGHSH and CDR2 LQKENI come from the germline V gene. CDR3 loop: CASSPRRTEAFF. In DNA, the CDR3 is TGTGCCAGCTCACCACGGAGGACTGAAGCTTTCTTT.

The chain carries TRBV28 and TRBJ2-5, with TRBD2 matching over 9 bases. The ends lost 6 bases at V and 5 bases at J; junction bases unmatched: 16. This CDR3 comprises 17 residues. CDR1 and CDR2 (germline): MDHEN, SYDVKM. The CDR3 region is CASREGAGGPGGETQYF. The CDR3 DNA is TGTGCCAGCAGAGAGGGCGCGGGAGGGCCGGGAGGGGAGACCCAGTACTTC.

The chain has TRBV11-2 and TRBJ1-2; no firm D call. Trimming shortened V by 0 bases and J by 7 bases, and 9 bases separated the two germline ends. The germline V gene has CDR1 SGHAT and CDR2 FQNNGV. The CDR3 runs 13 residues. The CDR3 region has the DNA TGTGCCAGCAGCTTAGAAAGGTCGGGTGGCTACACCTTC. Protein product: CASSLERSGGYTF.

The V gene is TRBV5-6, the J gene TRBJ1-2; unclear D gene. The V and J ends lost 0 bases and 8 bases respectively, with 8 bases between them. This CDR3 contains 12 residues. Germline V lookup: CDR1 SGHDT, CDR2 YYEEEE. CDR3 sequence reads: CASSLDRRGYTF. The CDR3 nucleotides read TGTGCCAGCAGCTTGGATCGCAGGGGCTACACCTTC.

The genes are TRBV2 and TRBJ2-7, with TRBD1 matching 8 bases. The CDR3 is 13 amino acids. Per the germline V gene, CDR1 is SNHLY and CDR2 is FYNNEI. V lost 10 bases to trimming and J lost 2 bases; unmatched junction nucleotides: 7. CDR3 nucleotides: TGTGCCACCGCTGGGACAGGTGCCTACGAGCAGTACTTC. This gives the protein CATAGTGAYEQYF.

The rearrangement joins TRBV11-3 to TRBJ2-1, with a tentative D call TRBD1 (6 bases). CDR3 length equals 12 residues. Trimming removed 2 bases from V and 9 bases from J, with 8 bases in between. In germline, CDR1 is SGHNT, CDR2 YENEEA. The CDR3 reads CASSLLGGEQFF. The CDR3 DNA sequence: TGTGCCAGCAGCTTATTAGGGGGTGAGCAGTTCTTC.